The 29 T cell receptor beta chains below all came from one sample that was sequenced in a study of monozygotic twins with inflammatory bowel disease. TCRdb reprocessed the 5' RACE reads, with one entry per CDR3 protein and no DNA. The sample holds some 150,000 distinct CDR3 sequences. Sample: blood. These TCRs come from a human donor with ulcerative colitis or Crohn's disease, or a healthy co-twin of an affected twin (not recorded which).

The rearrangement joins TRBV4-3 to TRBJ2-7; lacking DNA, the TRBD1 call made by TCRdb goes unchecked. Germline-derived CDR1 and CDR2 are LGHNA and YSLEER. The CDR3 totals 16 residues. CDR3 sequence: CASSQETPDSSYEQYF.

This rearrangement joins TRBV11-2 to TRBJ2-5; absent DNA, TCRdb's TRBD2 call cannot be checked. Germline values: CDR1 SGHAT, CDR2 FQNNGV. This CDR3 comprises 13 residues. The CDR3 here is CASFGGEGETQYF.

The V call is TRBV15, the J call TRBJ1-3. Germline CDR1 reads LNHNV; CDR2 reads YYDKDF (reference sequence). The CDR3 loop spans 15 amino acids. The CDR3 is CATSPKSGSGNTIYF.

The CDR3 loop reads CASSLRQGMDSPLHF. V gene TRBV5-5 combines with J gene TRBJ1-6; no DNA is available, so the TRBD1 call from TCRdb remains unchecked. There are 15 residues in the CDR3. Germline V gives CDR1 SGHKS, CDR2 YYEKEE (reference sequence).

The chain recombines TRBV20-1 with TRBJ2-3; TCRdb gives TRBD1 as the D gene, but with no DNA this cannot be confirmed. Germline CDR1 reads DFQATT; CDR2 reads SNEGSKA (reference sequence). The CDR3 extends over 12 amino acids. The CDR3 loop is CSAGDHLDTQYF.

The chain couples TRBV11-2 to TRBJ2-7; TCRdb indicates TRBD2, and absent DNA this call remains unverified. The length of the CDR3 is 16 residues. Looked up from germline, CDR1 is SGHAT and CDR2 is FQNNGV. CDR3 protein: CASSLSPGLAGGKQYF. Using reference TRBV11-2 and TRBJ2-7 for the parts outside the CDR3, the full variable domain is EAGVAQSPRYKIIEKRQSVAFWCNPISGHATLYWYQQILGQGPKLLIQFQNNGVVDDSQLPKDRFSAERLKGVDSTLKIQPAKLEDSAVYLCASSLSPGLAGGKQYFGPGTRLTVT.

The chain combines TRBV5-1 with TRBJ2-1; TCRdb proposes TRBD2, but this gene call is untestable without DNA. CDR1 and CDR2 (germline): SGHRS, YFSETQ. CDR3 size: 15 residues. The CDR3 here is CASSVLAGDYNEQFF. Using reference TRBV5-1 and TRBJ2-1 for the parts outside the CDR3, the full variable domain is KAGVTQTPRYLIKTRGQQVTLSCSPISGHRSVSWYQQTPGQGLQFLFEYFSETQRNKGNFPGRFSGRQFSNSRSEMNVSTLELGDSALYLCASSVLAGDYNEQFFGPGTRLTVL.

The chain is built from TRBV5-8 and TRBJ2-4; the D call from TCRdb, TRBD1, cannot be confirmed without DNA. CDR3 length equals 15 residues. Germline V gene data show CDR1 as SGHTS and CDR2 as YDEGEE. CDR3 region: CASSLDFGRDGIQYF. The complete variable domain, with remaining parts taken from reference TRBV5-8 and TRBJ2-4, reads EAGVTQSPTHLIKTRGQQATLRCSPISGHTSVYWYQQALGLGLQFLLWYDEGEERNRGNFPPRFSGRQFPNYSSELNVNALELEDSALYLCASSLDFGRDGIQYFGAGTRLSVL.

The chain's CDR3 is CASSHTTSGASYEQYF. The chain joins TRBV7-9 to TRBJ2-7; lacking DNA, the TRBD2 call made by TCRdb goes unchecked. Germline lookup yields CDR1 SEHNR and CDR2 FQNEAQ (reference sequence). The CDR3 contains 16 residues.

The CDR3 reads CASSNGGGGSNQPQHF. The chain recombines TRBV25-1 with TRBJ1-5; TCRdb indicates TRBD1, and absent DNA this call remains unverified. CDR1 is MGHDK, CDR2 SYGVNS, per germline. The CDR3 runs 16 residues.

The chain has TRBV29-1 and TRBJ2-3; absent DNA, TCRdb's TRBD1 call cannot be checked. The CDR3 consists of 14 residues. Looked up from germline, CDR1 is SQVTM and CDR2 is ANQGSEA. The CDR3 reads CSARDTGSTDTQYF.

The gene calls are TRBV19 and TRBJ2-6; TCRdb lists TRBD1, though no DNA is available to test this call. The V gene's germline CDR1 is LNHDA and CDR2 SQIVND (reference sequence). CDR3 length equals 18 residues. The CDR3 region is CASSLPGQGRSGANVLTF.

V usage is TRBV20-1 and J usage is TRBJ2-1; TCRdb's D call of TRBD2 is untestable without DNA. Germline CDR1 and CDR2: DFQATT and SNEGSKA (reference sequence). The CDR3 has 14 amino acids. CDR3 sequence reads: CSALRTSGRNEQFF.

The chain recombines TRBV11-3 with TRBJ2-5; as DNA is missing, the TRBD1 call by TCRdb cannot be tested. The CDR3 has 13 amino acids. Germline loops: CDR1 SGHNT, CDR2 YENEEA. The CDR3 reads CASSIHRGETQYF.

This sequence joins TRBV3-1 and TRBJ2-4. Germline V lookup: CDR1 LGHDT, CDR2 YNNKEL (reference sequence). The CDR3 runs to 13 residues. This CDR3 reads CASSQDRLNIQYF.

The chain uses TRBV20-1 and TRBJ2-7; the D call from TCRdb, TRBD1, cannot be confirmed without DNA. Germline-derived CDR1 and CDR2 are DFQATT and SNEGSKA (reference sequence). The CDR3 extends over 15 amino acids. The CDR3 sequence: CSATSGAGLTYEQYF.

This chain connects TRBV28 to TRBJ1-6; TCRdb lists TRBD1, though no DNA is available to test this call. The CDR3 length is 15 residues. Germline loops: CDR1 MDHEN, CDR2 SYDVKM. CDR3 region: CASSPGIRQDSPLHF.

The chain carries TRBV4-1 and TRBJ1-2; checking the TCRdb D call of TRBD1 is not possible without DNA. From germline, CDR1 is MGHRA and CDR2 YSYEKL. CDR3 length equals 17 residues. The chain's CDR3 is CASSRAPGTGVGYGYTF.

The rearrangement joins TRBV10-3 to TRBJ2-1; lacking DNA, the TRBD2 call made by TCRdb goes unchecked. The germline V gene encodes CDR1 ENHRY and CDR2 SYGVKD. The CDR3 is 14 residues long. CDR3 in amino acids: CALRAGLPYNEQFF.

V usage is TRBV5-4 and J usage is TRBJ2-7; there is no DNA to check the TCRdb D call of TRBD1. Germline V gene data show CDR1 as SGHNT and CDR2 as YYREEE (reference sequence). CDR3 length: 15 residues. The CDR3 spells CASSLGVQGAYEQYF.

The rearrangement joins TRBV5-5 to TRBJ1-1; as DNA is missing, the TRBD1 call by TCRdb cannot be tested. The CDR3 covers 15 residues. CDR1 SGHKS and CDR2 YYEKEE come from the germline V gene (reference sequence). CDR3 loop: CASNFFDRVNTEAFF.

This chain's CDR3 is CAIIAKGGYSEAFF. The chain recombines TRBV10-3 with TRBJ1-1; TCRdb names TRBD1, which stays unverified in the absence of DNA. This CDR3 comprises 14 residues. Germline CDR1 is ENHRY and CDR2 is SYGVKD.

The chain's CDR3 is CASSPSGGADTQYF. The V gene is TRBV5-1, the J gene TRBJ2-3; TCRdb returns TRBD2, unconfirmable since there is no DNA. CDR3 length equals 14 residues. Per germline, CDR1 SGHRS and CDR2 YFSETQ.

This chain's CDR3 is CSVGGQGANYGYTF. This chain uses TRBV29-1 with TRBJ1-2; the D call from TCRdb, TRBD1, cannot be confirmed without DNA. The germline CDR1 and CDR2 sequences are SQVTM and ANQGSEA. CDR3 size: 14 residues.

The CDR3 sequence is CARSWQDGGMNTEAFF. The V gene is TRBV5-3, the J gene TRBJ1-1. TRBV5-3 is classed as an ORF, of uncertain function. The CDR3 spans 16 residues.

The chain combines TRBV6-5 with TRBJ2-3; TCRdb outputs TRBD1, but without DNA this stays unchecked. The CDR3 has 15 amino acids. Per the germline V gene, CDR1 is MNHEY and CDR2 is SVGAGI. Here the CDR3 reads CASSTRQGSTDTQYF.

The chain links TRBV2 to TRBJ2-3; TCRdb proposes TRBD2, but this gene call is untestable without DNA. CDR3 length: 13 residues. Germline V CDR1 and CDR2: SNHLY, FYNNEI. CDR3 sequence reads: CASSGTVPDTQYF.

V usage is TRBV19 and J usage is TRBJ2-2. Germline assignment: CDR1 LNHDA and CDR2 SQIVND (reference sequence). This CDR3 is built from 12 residues. The CDR3 here is CAGQENTGELFF.

The chain has TRBV28 and TRBJ1-1. Germline values: CDR1 MDHEN, CDR2 SYDVKM. The CDR3 sequence is 12 residues long. The CDR3 sequence: CASREGNTEAFF.